The T cell receptor beta chain under discussion was sequenced for a study of blood T cells in healthy people across ages. Only a few counts were recorded for this clonotype. The antigen is undetermined. For the second PCR, which ran for roughly 7 to 11 cycles, a sample-barcoded 5' primer and a J-beta primer mix were used. MiXCR, applied by TCRdb to the 5' RACE reads, yields one record per CDR3 protein. The repertoire consists of some 1.4 million distinct CDR3 sequences, with 42% occurring once and the leading ten covering 7.9%. CDR1 is MGHRA and CDR2 is YSYEKL in the germline V gene. This CDR3 has 17 amino acids. With 0 bases clipped from V and 3 bases from J, the junction kept 11 bases outside the gene matches. General observations from the study: The long-lived group displayed more naive CD4+ cells, plus higher diversity, than the aged donors did. In older individuals, TCR beta diversity per million T cells was lower, falling roughly linearly with age.

The clonotype was recovered from a woman between 18 and 29 years old in good health. What was sequenced was blood. The chain uses TRBV4-1 and TRBJ2-7; 7 positions agree with TRBD2. This CDR3 is CASSQERGRDYHYEQYF. The DNA for the CDR3 is TGCGCCAGCAGCCAAGAACGGGGAAGGGACTACCACTACGAGCAGTACTTC.